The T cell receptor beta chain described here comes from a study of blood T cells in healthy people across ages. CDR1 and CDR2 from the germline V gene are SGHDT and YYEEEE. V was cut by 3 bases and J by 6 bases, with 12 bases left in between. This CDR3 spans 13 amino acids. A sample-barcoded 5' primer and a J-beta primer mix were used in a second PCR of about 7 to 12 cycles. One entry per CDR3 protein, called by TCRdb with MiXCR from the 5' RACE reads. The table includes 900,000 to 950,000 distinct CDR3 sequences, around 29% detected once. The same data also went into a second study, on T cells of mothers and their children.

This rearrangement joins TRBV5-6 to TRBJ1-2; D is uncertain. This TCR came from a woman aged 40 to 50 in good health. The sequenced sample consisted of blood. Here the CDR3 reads CASSSDGVNGYTF. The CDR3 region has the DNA TGTGCCAGCAGCTCGGACGGGGTGAATGGCTACACCTTC.